This T cell receptor (beta chain) was sequenced during a study of cytomegalovirus exposure and HLA in healthy donors. Study overall: Most genotyped donors, 75% to 85% of fewer than 400, had Caucasian-associated genetic ancestry.

With regard to this clone: Its antigen is still unknown.

The study, taken as a whole, reports: Among the sequence variants, a highly shared cluster was likely an artifact of sequencing.

Regarding donors, all were healthy bone marrow donors. The PCR employed 60 Vbeta primers together with 13 Jbeta primers. Some clones are missing from TCRdb's copy, which holds only in-frame ones; the method was immunoSEQ multiplex PCR. This sample carries about 130,000 clones, 55% to 75% of them seen once, and the ten largest clones take around 4.2%. The sample comprised PBMCs. This receptor was obtained from a man aged 45-60 years in good health and CMV-seropositive.

CDR3 sequence: CASSPGQFVEPQHF. The DNA of the CDR3 is TGTGCCAGTAGTCCCGGACAGTTCGTGGAGCCCCAGCATTTT. V is TRBV19 and J is TRBJ1-5; perhaps TRBD1 as D (6 bases). V was pared by 5 bases and J by 8 bases, with 16 bases between. This CDR3 comprises 14 residues. The germline V gene encodes CDR1 LNHDA and CDR2 SQIVND (reference sequence). The entire variable domain, with the rest obtained from reference TRBV19 and TRBJ1-5, is as follows: DGGITQSPKYLFRKEGQNVTLSCEQNLNHDAMYWYRQDPGQGLRLIYYSQIVNDFQKGDIAEGYSVSREKKESFPLTVTSAQKNPTAFYLCASSPGQFVEPQHFGDGTRLSIL.